A single sample gave rise to the 28 T cell receptor beta chains below, sequenced in a study of shared clonotypes between healthy human individuals. TCRdb's copy holds only in-frame clones and misses some; the assay was immunoSEQ multiplex PCR. The sample holds approximately 640,000 clones, 90% seen once. The source material was memory CD8+ T cells from PBMCs. The sample's subset: CD45RO+ cells pooled with CCR7-negative TemRA cells. The source is a man aged 18 to 29 in good health. Some clones in this sample may be carry-over from other donors' samples.

The V gene is TRBV5-4, the J gene TRBJ2-1, with 7 bases matching TRBD2. CDR1 and CDR2 (germline): SGHNT, YYREEE (reference sequence). This CDR3 contains 15 residues. J was trimmed by 6 bases and V by 4 bases; bases with no gene match: 10. For the CDR3, the DNA is TGTGCCAGCAGCCCACCTAGCGGTGGCCTCAATGAGCAGTTCTTC. Residues: CASSPPSGGLNEQFF.

This chain connects TRBV7-8 to TRBJ2-7; 7 positions agree with TRBD1. Germline CDR1 and CDR2: SGHVS and FQNEAQ. The CDR3 is 16 amino acids. V lost 5 bases and J lost 5; bases outside the gene matches: 15. Written as DNA, the CDR3 is TGTGCCAGCAGCATGTTCCGGGACAGAGGGGCCAACGAGCAGTACTTC. This translates into CASSMFRDRGANEQYF.

This rearrangement joins TRBV2 to TRBJ2-7, with 10 bases lining up with TRBD1. With V trimmed by 9 bases and J by 3 bases, 5 bases remained unmatched. CDR3 length: 13 amino acids. Germline values: CDR1 SNHLY, CDR2 FYNNEI. The CDR3 loop reads CASTGTGVYEQYF. The CDR3 bases are TGTGCCAGTACCGGGACAGGGGTCTACGAGCAGTACTTC.

The chain combines TRBV5-1 with TRBJ2-7; perhaps TRBD2 as D (6 bases). Trimming left V 0 bases short and J 0 bases short, with 13 bases between. This CDR3 has 16 amino acids. CDR1 and CDR2 (germline): SGHRS, YFSETQ. CDR3 coding DNA: TGCGCCAGCAGCTTGGGCCAGGGACTGAGCTCCTACGAGCAGTACTTC. It specifies CASSLGQGLSSYEQYF.

The table lists this clone with a few counts. V is TRBV7-9 and J is TRBJ2-2, with a possible D match to TRBD2 (6 bases). The CDR3 is made up of 13 amino acids. Trimming took off 7 bases at V and 5 bases at J, with 11 bases between the two ends. Germline assignment: CDR1 SEHNR and CDR2 FQNEAQ (reference sequence). This chain's CDR3 is CASTNRGTGELFF. Here the CDR3 DNA reads TGTGCCAGCACCAATCGGGGGACCGGGGAGCTGTTTTTT.

The chain links TRBV5-1 to TRBJ2-5; TRBD2 matches 7 bases. The CDR3 is made up of 17 amino acids. Unmatched junction bases numbered 11, after V lost 1 base and J lost 2 bases. CDR1 is SGHRS and CDR2 is YFSETQ in the germline V gene. CDR3 sequence: CASSLYGPAGYQETQYF. The CDR3 DNA follows: TGCGCCAGCAGCTTGTACGGTCCAGCGGGGTATCAAGAGACCCAGTACTTC.

The rearrangement uses TRBV9 and TRBJ2-1; TRBD1 matches at 9 bases. The CDR3 contains 17 residues. V lost 3 bases to trimming and J lost 3 bases; unmatched junction nucleotides: 10. Germline CDR1 SGDLS, CDR2 YYNGEE. This chain's CDR3 is CASSAQKQGALYNEQFF. The CDR3 nucleotides are TGTGCCAGCAGCGCCCAGAAACAGGGGGCACTCTACAATGAGCAGTTCTTC. The full variable domain, rest sourced from reference TRBV9 and TRBJ2-1, is DSGVTQTPKHLITATGQRVTLRCSPRSGDLSVYWYQQSLDQGLQFLIQYYNGEERAKGNILERFSAQQFPDLHSELNLSSLELGDSALYFCASSAQKQGALYNEQFFGPGTRLTVL.

This clone has only one observation. The chain joins TRBV18 to TRBJ2-7; 10 nucleotides match TRBD2. The V gene end was trimmed by 0 bases and the J gene end by 5 bases; junction bases not matched to a gene: 25. The germline CDR1 and CDR2 sequences are KGHSH and LQKENI. CDR3 length equals 22 residues. Written as DNA, the CDR3 is TGTGCCAGCTCACCACCGACGGGGATGTTTTTAGCGGGAGGTGGAAACCTAGACGAGCAGTACTTC. It specifies CASSPPTGMFLAGGGNLDEQYF.

This chain uses TRBV7-6 with TRBJ1-1; D ambiguous. Germline assignment: CDR1 SGHVS and CDR2 FNYEAQ. There are 14 residues in the CDR3. V was pared by 1 base and J by 1 base, with 7 bases between. This CDR3 is CASSLGGGNTEAFF. The CDR3 bases are TGTGCCAGCAGCTTAGGCGGAGGGAACACTGAAGCTTTCTTT.

This clone showed up just once. The V and J genes are TRBV27 and TRBJ2-7, with 8 positions matching TRBD1. Germline V gene sequence: CDR1 MNHEY, CDR2 SMNVEV (reference sequence). The CDR3 extends over 16 amino acids. V lost 1 base to trimming and J lost 2 bases; unmatched junction nucleotides: 7. DNA of the CDR3: TGTGCCAGCAGTTTATACCCGGGACAGGCTACCTACGAGCAGTACTTC. It encodes CASSLYPGQATYEQYF.

The chain has TRBV29-1 and TRBJ2-5; 7 bases agree with TRBD2. Germline trimming cut 0 bases from V and 3 bases from J; bases unmatched to any gene: 4. Germline lookup yields CDR1 SQVTM and CDR2 ANQGSEA. The CDR3 is made up of 14 amino acids. Written as DNA, the CDR3 is TGCAGCGTTGAAGATCGGGGAGGGAAAGAGACCCAGTACTTC. As protein: CSVEDRGGKETQYF.

This chain links TRBV27 with TRBJ2-2; 7 bases are a match to TRBD1. Per germline, CDR1 MNHEY and CDR2 SMNVEV (reference sequence). CDR3 length: 16 amino acids. Trimming cost V 5 bases and J 6 bases; bases outside gene matches: 12. This CDR3 reads CASSQTGVLRPGELFF. In DNA, the CDR3 is TGTGCCAGCAGTCAAACAGGGGTCCTCAGACCCGGGGAGCTGTTTTTT.

CDR3 DNA sequence: TGTGCCAGCAGCTTAGTTCTGATGAGTGAAGCTTTCTTT. It specifies CASSLVLMSEAFF. The chain is built from TRBV11-2 and TRBJ1-1, with D hard to call. Trimming stripped 1 base from V and 7 bases from J, with 10 bases between. Germline V gives CDR1 SGHAT, CDR2 FQNNGV. The CDR3 loop spans 13 amino acids.

The rearrangement joins TRBV11-1 to TRBJ2-3, with 7 bases fitting TRBD1. The length of the CDR3 is 16 residues. The germline V gene encodes CDR1 SGHAT and CDR2 FQDESV (reference sequence). The trim removed 0 bases at V and 7 bases at J, leaving 10 bases unmatched. The chain's CDR3 is CASSLADYGDSHTQYF. The CDR3 coding sequence is TGTGCCAGCAGCTTAGCAGACTACGGGGACAGCCATACGCAGTATTTT.

V is TRBV7-3 and J is TRBJ2-3; D gene ambiguous. V lost 1 base and J 6 bases, leaving 8 bases between the germline ends. The CDR3 loop spans 13 amino acids. The germline CDR1 and CDR2 sequences are SGHTA and FQGTGA. The CDR3, as DNA: TGTGCCAGCAGCTTAATTGGGCGGGATACGCAGTATTTT. It translates to CASSLIGRDTQYF.

The rearrangement links TRBV10-2 to TRBJ1-4; TRBD1 matches at 8 bases. Germline V CDR1 and CDR2: WSHSY, SAAADI. The V gene end was trimmed by 7 bases and the J gene end by 8 bases; junction bases not matched to a gene: 6. This CDR3 has 13 amino acids. DNA for the CDR3: TGCGCCAGCAAAGACAGGGGCGAAGAAAAACTGTTTTTT. It yields the protein CASKDRGEEKLFF.

The V gene is TRBV21-1, the J gene TRBJ2-3; TRBD2 is taken as the D call from the table, unchecked against the DNA. TRBV21-1 is a pseudogene segment. The CDR3 totals 15 residues. CDR3 sequence (DNA): TGTGCCAGCGGTTTGGGACTAGCACGCACAGATACGCAGTATTTT. As protein: CASGLGLARTDTQYF.

The chain joins TRBV28 to TRBJ2-1, with TRBD1 matching over 7 bases. Per germline, CDR1 MDHEN and CDR2 SYDVKM. With V trimmed by 3 bases and J by 7 bases, 12 bases remained unmatched. CDR3 length: 16 amino acids. The CDR3 reads CASSFPLLQGENEQFF. The CDR3 DNA sequence: TGTGCCAGCAGTTTCCCCCTACTCCAGGGGGAGAATGAGCAGTTCTTC. The entire variable domain, with the rest obtained from reference TRBV28 and TRBJ2-1, is as follows: DVKVTQSSRYLVKRTGEKVFLECVQDMDHENMFWYRQDPGLGLRLIYFSYDVKMKEKGDIPEGYSVSREKKERFSLILESASTNQTSMYLCASSFPLLQGENEQFFGPGTRLTVL.

The chain is built from TRBV11-2 and TRBJ1-2; unclear D gene. Deletions cut 5 bases from V and 2 bases from J, with 12 bases between. The CDR3 length is 14 residues. Germline lookup yields CDR1 SGHAT and CDR2 FQNNGV. The CDR3 reads CASSPPRSNYGYTF. The CDR3 DNA reads TGTGCCAGCAGCCCCCCCCGGTCCAACTATGGCTACACCTTC.

Written as DNA, the CDR3 is TGTGCCAGCAGCGAAGGGACAACAAGCTCCTACGAGCAGTACTTC. Its translation is CASSEGTTSSYEQYF. The J gene is TRBJ2-7, the V gene TRBV7-9, with D possibly matching TRBD1 (6 bases). Germline-derived CDR1 and CDR2 are SEHNR and FQNEAQ (reference sequence). Trimming left V 5 bases short and J 0 bases short, with 14 bases between. This CDR3 is 15 amino acids long.

The CDR3 loop is CASSLVAGAYNEQFF. The CDR3 DNA follows: TGTGCCAGCAGCTTAGTAGCGGGAGCCTACAATGAGCAGTTCTTC. The rearrangement links TRBV7-9 to TRBJ2-1, with 9 bases aligning to TRBD2. Germline V gives CDR1 SEHNR, CDR2 FQNEAQ (reference sequence). The CDR3 has 15 residues. Trimming removed 1 base from V and 2 bases from J; junction bases left unmatched: 0.

The rearrangement uses TRBV4-3 and TRBJ1-2, with 7 bases that match TRBD1. CDR1 and CDR2 from the germline V gene are LGHNA and YSLEER. V shed 5 bases and J 1 base; nucleotides not matched to a gene: 7. This CDR3 is built from 15 residues. The CDR3, as DNA: TGCGCCAGCAGCAAGGGGGACAGCGTTAACTATGGCTACACCTTC. Its translation is CASSKGDSVNYGYTF.

The J gene is TRBJ2-6, the V gene TRBV30, with TRBD1 matching over 7 bases. The ends lost 8 bases at V and 0 bases at J; junction bases unmatched: 7. The CDR3 contains 15 residues. CDR1 and CDR2 from the germline V gene are GTSNPN and SVGIG (reference sequence). CDR3 loop: CAPRGPFSGANVLTF. The DNA of the CDR3 is TGTGCCCCAAGGGGGCCCTTCTCTGGGGCCAACGTCCTGACTTTC.

The chain links TRBV12-5 to TRBJ2-5; weak D call: TRBD1 (6 bases). The CDR3 is made up of 17 amino acids. With 1 base removed from V and 5 bases from J, the gap between germline ends came to 20 bases. Germline V gene sequence: CDR1 LGHNT, CDR2 FRNRAP. The CDR3 DNA sequence: TGTGCTAGTGGTTTGGCCCCTCTCAACAGGGATGTGGAGACCCAGTACTTC. It specifies CASGLAPLNRDVETQYF.

This sequence joins TRBV18 and TRBJ2-7; the match to TRBD1 covers 7 bases. V was clipped by 3 bases and J by 2 bases; unmatched bases: 4. Germline lookup yields CDR1 KGHSH and CDR2 LQKENI. This CDR3 spans 14 amino acids. The DNA for the CDR3 is TGTGCCAGCTCACCCAACAGGGGAACCTACGAGCAGTACTTC. This sequence encodes CASSPNRGTYEQYF.

This sequence joins TRBV5-4 and TRBJ2-7; D could derive from TRBD1 or TRBD2 (5 bases each). CDR1 SGHNT and CDR2 YYREEE come from the germline V gene (reference sequence). The germline V and J ends were trimmed by 4 bases and 0 bases, with 17 bases remaining between them. This CDR3 has 16 amino acids. CDR3 sequence (DNA): TGTGCCAGCAGCCCGGGACGGGGACCTAGCTCCTACGAGCAGTACTTC. It translates to CASSPGRGPSSYEQYF.

V and J are TRBV27 and TRBJ2-1; the D gene is possibly TRBD2 (6 bases). This CDR3 has 14 amino acids. In germline, CDR1 is MNHEY, CDR2 SMNVEV (reference sequence). CDR3 nucleotides: TGTACCTGCGGCGGGGACTCCTCGTACAATGAGCAGTTCTTC. Translating gives CTCGGDSSYNEQFF.

The genes are TRBV9 and TRBJ1-2, with 11 positions matching TRBD1. The CDR3 runs to 17 residues. Trimming removed 3 bases from V and 4 bases from J; junction bases left unmatched: 11. Per germline, CDR1 SGDLS and CDR2 YYNGEE. CDR3 in amino acids: CASSATTGQGAFYGYTF. The CDR3 nucleotides read TGTGCCAGCAGCGCCACTACCGGACAGGGGGCCTTCTATGGCTACACCTTC.